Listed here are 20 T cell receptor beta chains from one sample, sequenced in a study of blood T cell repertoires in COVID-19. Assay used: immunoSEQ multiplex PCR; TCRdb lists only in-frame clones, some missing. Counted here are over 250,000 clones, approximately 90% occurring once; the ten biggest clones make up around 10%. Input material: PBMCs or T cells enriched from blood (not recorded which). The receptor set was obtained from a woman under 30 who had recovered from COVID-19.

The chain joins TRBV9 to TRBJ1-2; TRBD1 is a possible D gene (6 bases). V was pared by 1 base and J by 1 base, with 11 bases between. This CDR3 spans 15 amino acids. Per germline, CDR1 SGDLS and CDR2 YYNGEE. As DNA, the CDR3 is TGTGCCAGCAGCGTAAGGACAGACGATAACTATGGCTACACCTTC. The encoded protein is CASSVRTDDNYGYTF.

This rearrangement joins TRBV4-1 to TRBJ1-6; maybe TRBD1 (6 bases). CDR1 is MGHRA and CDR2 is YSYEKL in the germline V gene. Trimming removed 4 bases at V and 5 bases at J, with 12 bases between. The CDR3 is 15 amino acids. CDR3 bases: TGCGCCAGCAGCCGACAGACAGGAGATAATTCACCCCTCCACTTT. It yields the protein CASSRQTGDNSPLHF.

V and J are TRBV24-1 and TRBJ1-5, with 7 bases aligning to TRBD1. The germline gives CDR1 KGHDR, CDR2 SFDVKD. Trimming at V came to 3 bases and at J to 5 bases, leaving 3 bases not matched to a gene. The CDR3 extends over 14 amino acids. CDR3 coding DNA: TGTGCCACCAGTGATCCCGGGACAGATCAGCCCCAGCATTTT. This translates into CATSDPGTDQPQHF.

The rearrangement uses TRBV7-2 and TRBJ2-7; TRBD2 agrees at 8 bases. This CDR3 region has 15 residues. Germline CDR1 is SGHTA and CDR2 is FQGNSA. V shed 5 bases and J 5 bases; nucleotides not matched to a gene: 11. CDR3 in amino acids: CASSPRASGQNEQYF. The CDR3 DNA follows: TGTGCCAGCAGCCCGAGGGCTAGCGGGCAGAACGAGCAGTACTTC.

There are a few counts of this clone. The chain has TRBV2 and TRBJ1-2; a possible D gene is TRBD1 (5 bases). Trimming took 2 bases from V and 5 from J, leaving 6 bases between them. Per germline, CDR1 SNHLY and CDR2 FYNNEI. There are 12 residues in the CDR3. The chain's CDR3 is CASSESGYGYTF. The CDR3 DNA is TGTGCCAGCAGTGAATCAGGGTATGGCTACACCTTC.

The CDR3 sequence: CASSISGQPQHF. The CDR3, as DNA: TGTGCCAGTAGTATTTCGGGTCAGCCCCAGCATTTT. This rearrangement joins TRBV19 to TRBJ1-5; D ambiguous. V lost 3 bases, J lost 6 bases, and 6 bases lay in between. The length of the CDR3 is 12 residues. The germline V gene has CDR1 LNHDA and CDR2 SQIVND (reference sequence).

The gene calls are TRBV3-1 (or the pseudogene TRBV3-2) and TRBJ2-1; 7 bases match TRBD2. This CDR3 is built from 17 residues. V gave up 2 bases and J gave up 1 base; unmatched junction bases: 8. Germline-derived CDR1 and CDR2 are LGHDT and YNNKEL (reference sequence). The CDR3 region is CASSQPGRGLSYNEQFF. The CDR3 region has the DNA TGTGCCAGCAGCCAACCGGGGAGGGGATTATCCTACAATGAGCAGTTCTTC.

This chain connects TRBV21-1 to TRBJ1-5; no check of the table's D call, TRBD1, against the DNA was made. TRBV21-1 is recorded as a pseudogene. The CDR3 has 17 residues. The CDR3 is CASSLRQGGERDQPQHF. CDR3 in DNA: TGTGCCAGCAGCTTAAGACAGGGGGGGGAAAGGGATCAGCCCCAGCATTTT.

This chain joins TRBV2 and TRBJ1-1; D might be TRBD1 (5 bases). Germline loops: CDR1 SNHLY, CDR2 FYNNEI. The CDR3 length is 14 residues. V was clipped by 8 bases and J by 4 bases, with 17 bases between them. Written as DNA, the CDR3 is TGTGCCAGCGGGGGGAGAGGGTTGGGCACTGAAGCTTTCTTT. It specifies CASGGRGLGTEAFF.

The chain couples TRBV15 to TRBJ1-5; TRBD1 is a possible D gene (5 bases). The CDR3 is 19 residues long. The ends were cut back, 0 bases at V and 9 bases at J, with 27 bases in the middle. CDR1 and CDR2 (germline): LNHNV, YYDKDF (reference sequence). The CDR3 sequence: CATSRDLIQDPGRRGPQHF. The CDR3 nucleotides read TGTGCCACCAGCAGAGATCTCATCCAGGACCCGGGTAGAAGGGGGCCCCAGCATTTT.

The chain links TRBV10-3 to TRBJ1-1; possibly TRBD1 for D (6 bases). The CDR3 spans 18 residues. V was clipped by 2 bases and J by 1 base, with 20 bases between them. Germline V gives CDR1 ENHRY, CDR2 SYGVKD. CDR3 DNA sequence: TGTGCCATCAGTGAGGTCAACCTGGGGGGGGGCGAGAACACTGAAGCTTTCTTT. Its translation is CAISEVNLGGGENTEAFF.

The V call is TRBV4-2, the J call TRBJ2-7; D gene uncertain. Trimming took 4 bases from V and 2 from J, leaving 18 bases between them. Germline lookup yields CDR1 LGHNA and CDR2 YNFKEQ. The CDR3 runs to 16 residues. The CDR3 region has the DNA TGTGCCAGCAGCCCCACCTTAGCTCTCATACCCTACGAGCAGTACTTC. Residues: CASSPTLALIPYEQYF.

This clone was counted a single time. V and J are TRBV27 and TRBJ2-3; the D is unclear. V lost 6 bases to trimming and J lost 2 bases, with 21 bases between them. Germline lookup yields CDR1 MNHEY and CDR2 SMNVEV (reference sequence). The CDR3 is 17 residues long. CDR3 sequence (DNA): TGTGCCAGCAGCTTTTATTACGATAGGTTAGCCACAGATACGCAGTATTTT. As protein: CASSFYYDRLATDTQYF.

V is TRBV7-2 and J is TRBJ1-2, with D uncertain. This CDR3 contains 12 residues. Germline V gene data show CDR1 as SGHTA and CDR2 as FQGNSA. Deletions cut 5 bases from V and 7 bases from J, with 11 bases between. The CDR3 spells CASSLILLGYTF. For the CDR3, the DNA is TGTGCCAGCAGCCTTATCCTACTTGGCTACACCTTC.

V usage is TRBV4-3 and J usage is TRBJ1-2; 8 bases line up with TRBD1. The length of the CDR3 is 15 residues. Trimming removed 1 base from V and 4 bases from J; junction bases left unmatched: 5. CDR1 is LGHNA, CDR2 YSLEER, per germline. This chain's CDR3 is CASSQATGQGYGYTF. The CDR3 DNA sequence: TGCGCCAGCAGCCAAGCTACCGGACAGGGCTATGGCTACACCTTC.

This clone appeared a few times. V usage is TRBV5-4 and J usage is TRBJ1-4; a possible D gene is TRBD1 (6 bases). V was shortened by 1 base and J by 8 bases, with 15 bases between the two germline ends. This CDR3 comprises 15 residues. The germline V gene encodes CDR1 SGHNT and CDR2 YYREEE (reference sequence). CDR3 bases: TGTGCCAGCAGCTTGTCCGGGGGGCAAGGGGAAAAACTGTTTTTT. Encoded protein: CASSLSGGQGEKLFF.

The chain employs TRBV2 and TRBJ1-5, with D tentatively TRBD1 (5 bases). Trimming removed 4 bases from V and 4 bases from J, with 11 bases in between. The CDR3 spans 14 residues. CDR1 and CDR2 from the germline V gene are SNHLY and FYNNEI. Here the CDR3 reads CASSVGGGNQPQHF. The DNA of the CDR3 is TGTGCCAGCAGTGTCGGGGGTGGGAATCAGCCCCAGCATTTT.

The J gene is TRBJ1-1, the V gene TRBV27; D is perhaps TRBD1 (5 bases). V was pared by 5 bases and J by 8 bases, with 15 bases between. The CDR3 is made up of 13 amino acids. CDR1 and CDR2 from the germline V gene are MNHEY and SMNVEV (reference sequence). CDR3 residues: CASSLGRGQEAFF. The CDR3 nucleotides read TGTGCCAGCAGTCTAGGGCGGGGCCAAGAAGCTTTCTTT.

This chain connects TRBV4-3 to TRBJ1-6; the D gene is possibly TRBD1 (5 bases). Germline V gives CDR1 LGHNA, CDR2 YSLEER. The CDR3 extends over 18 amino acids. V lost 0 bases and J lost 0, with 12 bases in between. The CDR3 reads CASSQDPGKSSYNSPLHF. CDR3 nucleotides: TGCGCCAGCAGCCAAGACCCAGGGAAAAGCTCCTATAATTCACCCCTCCACTTT.

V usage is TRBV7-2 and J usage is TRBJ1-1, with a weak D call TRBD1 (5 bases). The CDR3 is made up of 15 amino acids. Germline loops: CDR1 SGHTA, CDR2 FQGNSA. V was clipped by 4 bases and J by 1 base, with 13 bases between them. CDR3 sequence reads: CASSSSGGGNTEAFF. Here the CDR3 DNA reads TGTGCCAGCAGCTCCTCGGGGGGAGGGAACACTGAAGCTTTCTTT.